This T cell receptor beta chain was retrieved from a study of neurological immune-mediated disorders. General study findings and limits: The most TCR clonal expansion was seen in HTLV-1-associated myelopathy, and the least was seen in multiple sclerosis, which fell below healthy controls.

In this sample, this clonotype turned up many times. Its antigen is as yet unknown. Per germline, CDR1 SEHNR and CDR2 FQNEAQ (reference sequence). V lost 3 bases to trimming and J lost 7 bases; unmatched junction nucleotides: 5. The CDR3 is 14 residues long. As for the cDNA, it was generated by 5'RACE with 10-nucleotide random UMIs. Sequencing runs each yielded over 180 million TCR-beta sequences from 15-18 subjects. TCRdb re-analysed the 5' RACE reads in MiXCR, keeping a single row per CDR3 protein. The sample records 13,000 to 15,000 distinct CDR3 sequences, approximately 13% being singletons. The cell input for sorted libraries was more than 750,000, and those cells were CD4+ or CD8+ T cells.

The source of this sequence is a female donor with HTLV-1-associated myelopathy (HAM/TSP). Sequenced input: CD8+ T cells from blood. The chain carries TRBV7-9 and TRBJ1-4, with TRBD1 identical over 7 bases. Written as DNA, the CDR3 is TGTGCCAGCAGCTTCGTGACAGGGTTTGAAAAACTGTTTTTT. Its translation: CASSFVTGFEKLFF.